This TCR beta chain was recovered during a study of blood T cells in healthy people across ages. Study-wide points: Diversity estimates drawn from one million T cells were deemed underestimates. Significant beta diversity loss was already apparent by age about 39, declining roughly linearly.

PCR was performed a second time for about 7 to 11 cycles using a sample-barcoded 5' primer and a J-beta primer mix. TCRdb used MiXCR to reprocess the 5' RACE reads, holding one entry per CDR3 protein. Among 1.5 million to 2 million distinct CDR3 sequences, roughly 52% were seen once, and the ten largest hold roughly 2.1%. V shed 3 bases and J shed 5 bases, with 14 bases lying between them. The CDR3 is 14 amino acids. CDR1 and CDR2 from the germline V gene are SGHRS and YFSETQ. This clonotype was seen only a few times. Its antigen is currently unknown. Sequencing was performed on blood. The V gene is TRBV5-1, the J gene TRBJ2-5; D is perhaps TRBD2 (6 bases). The sequence was collected from a woman between 40 and 55 years old in good health. The CDR3 reads CASSSGDSGETQYF. CDR3 nucleotides: TGCGCCAGCAGCTCGGGGGACTCCGGGGAGACCCAGTACTTC.